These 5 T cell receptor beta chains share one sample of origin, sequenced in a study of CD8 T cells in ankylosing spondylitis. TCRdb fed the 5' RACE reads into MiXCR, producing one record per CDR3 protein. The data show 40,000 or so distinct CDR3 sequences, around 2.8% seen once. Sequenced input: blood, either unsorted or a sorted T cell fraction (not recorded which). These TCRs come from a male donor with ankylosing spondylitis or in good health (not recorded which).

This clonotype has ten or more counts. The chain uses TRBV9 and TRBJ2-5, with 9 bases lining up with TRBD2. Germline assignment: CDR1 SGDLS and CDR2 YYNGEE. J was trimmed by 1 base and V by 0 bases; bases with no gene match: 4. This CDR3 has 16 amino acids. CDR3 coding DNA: TGTGCCAGCAGCGTAGCCAGCGGGGGGTCCCAAGAGACCCAGTACTTC. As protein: CASSVASGGSQETQYF.

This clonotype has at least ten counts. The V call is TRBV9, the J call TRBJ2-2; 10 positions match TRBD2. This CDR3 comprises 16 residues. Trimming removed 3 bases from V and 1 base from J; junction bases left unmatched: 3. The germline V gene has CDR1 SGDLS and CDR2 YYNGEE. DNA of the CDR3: TGTGCCAGCAGCGGTGGGACTAGCGTGAACACCGGGGAGCTGTTTTTT. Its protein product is CASSGGTSVNTGELFF.

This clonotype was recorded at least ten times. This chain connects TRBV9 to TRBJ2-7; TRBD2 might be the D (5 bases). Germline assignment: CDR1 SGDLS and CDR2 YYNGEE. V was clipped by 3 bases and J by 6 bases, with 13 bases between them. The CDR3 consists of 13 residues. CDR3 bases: TGTGCCAGCAGCGGTATGGGAGTGGGCGAGCAGTACTTC. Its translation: CASSGMGVGEQYF.

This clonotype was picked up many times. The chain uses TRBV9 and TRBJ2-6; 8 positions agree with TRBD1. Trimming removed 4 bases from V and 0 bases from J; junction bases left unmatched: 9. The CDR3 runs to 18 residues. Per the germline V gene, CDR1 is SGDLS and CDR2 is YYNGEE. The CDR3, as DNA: TGTGCCAGCAGCCCCCGGACAGGGATGGGCTCTGGGGCCAACGTCCTGACTTTC. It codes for CASSPRTGMGSGANVLTF.

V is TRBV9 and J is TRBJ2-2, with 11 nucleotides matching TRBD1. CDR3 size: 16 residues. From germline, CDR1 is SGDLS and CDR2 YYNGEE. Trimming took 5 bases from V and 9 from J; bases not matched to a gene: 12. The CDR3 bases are TGTGCCAGCAGTGCCAGGACAGGGGGCGTTTTCCGGGAGCTGTTTTTT. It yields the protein CASSARTGGVFRELFF.